This T cell receptor (beta chain) was identified in a study of shared clonotypes between healthy human individuals. This clone appeared many times. Germline CDR1 and CDR2: SGHRS and YFSETQ. This CDR3 contains 17 residues. The V gene end was trimmed by 3 bases and the J gene end by 0 bases; junction bases not matched to a gene: 8. Sequencing used immunoSEQ multiplex PCR; TCRdb keeps in-frame clones, though not all of them. The sample shows over 75,000 clones, 60% to 75% of them seen only once. The genes are TRBV5-1 and TRBJ1-4; 7 bases line up with TRBD1. Input material: memory CD8+ T cells sorted from blood. Sample subset: CD45RO+ cells pooled with CCR7-negative TemRA cells. This receptor was taken from a young man in good health. The CDR3 DNA follows: TGCGCCAGCAGCTGGGACAGTGCCGAAGCAACTAATGAAAAACTGTTTTTT. Amino acid sequence: CASSWDSAEATNEKLFF.